The T cell receptor beta chain described here comes from a study of beta chain features in type 1 diabetes. The entirety of the isolated RNA underwent reverse transcription, so expressed TCRB transcripts were sequenced. Assay used: immunoSEQ multiplex PCR; TCRdb lists only in-frame clones, some missing. Of 240,000 or so clones listed, around 68% are singletons. V gave up 4 bases and J gave up 0 bases, with 10 bases separating them. Germline lookup yields CDR1 MNHEY and CDR2 SVGAGI. This CDR3 has 14 residues. Source material: naive CD4+ T cells from blood. This chain links TRBV6-5 with TRBJ2-7; D not certain. The sequence derives from a man aged 25 to 45 in good health. CDR3 residues: CASSFDGSSYEQYF. The DNA for the CDR3 is TGTGCCAGCAGTTTCGACGGTAGCTCCTACGAGCAGTACTTC.